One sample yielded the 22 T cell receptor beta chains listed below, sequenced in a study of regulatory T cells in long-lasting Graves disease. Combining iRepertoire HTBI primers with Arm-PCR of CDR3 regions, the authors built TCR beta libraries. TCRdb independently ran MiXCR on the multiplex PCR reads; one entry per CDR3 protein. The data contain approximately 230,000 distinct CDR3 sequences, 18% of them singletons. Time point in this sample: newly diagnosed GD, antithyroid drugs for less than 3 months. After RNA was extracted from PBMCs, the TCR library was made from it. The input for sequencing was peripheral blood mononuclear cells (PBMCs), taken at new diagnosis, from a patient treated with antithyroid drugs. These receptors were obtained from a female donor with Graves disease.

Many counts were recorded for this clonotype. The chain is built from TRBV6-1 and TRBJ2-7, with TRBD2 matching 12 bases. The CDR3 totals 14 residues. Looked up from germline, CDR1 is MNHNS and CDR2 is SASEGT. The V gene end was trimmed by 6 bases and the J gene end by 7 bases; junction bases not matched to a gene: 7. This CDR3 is CASRELAGGEEQYF. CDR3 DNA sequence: TGTGCCAGCAGAGAACTAGCGGGAGGAGAAGAGCAGTACTTC.

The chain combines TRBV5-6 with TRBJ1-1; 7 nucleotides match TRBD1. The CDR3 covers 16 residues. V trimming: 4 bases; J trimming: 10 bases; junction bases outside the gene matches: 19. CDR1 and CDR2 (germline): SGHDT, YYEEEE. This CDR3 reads CASSLREGAVREGAFF. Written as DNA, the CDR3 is TGTGCCAGCAGCCTACGTGAGGGGGCGGTTCGCGAGGGAGCTTTCTTT.

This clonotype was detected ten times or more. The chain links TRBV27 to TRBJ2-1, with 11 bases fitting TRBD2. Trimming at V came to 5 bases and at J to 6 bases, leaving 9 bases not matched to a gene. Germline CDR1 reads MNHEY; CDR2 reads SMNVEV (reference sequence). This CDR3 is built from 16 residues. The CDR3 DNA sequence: TGTGCCAGCAGTCCAACAAACCTAGCGGGAGGCAATGAGCAGTTCTTC. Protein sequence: CASSPTNLAGGNEQFF.

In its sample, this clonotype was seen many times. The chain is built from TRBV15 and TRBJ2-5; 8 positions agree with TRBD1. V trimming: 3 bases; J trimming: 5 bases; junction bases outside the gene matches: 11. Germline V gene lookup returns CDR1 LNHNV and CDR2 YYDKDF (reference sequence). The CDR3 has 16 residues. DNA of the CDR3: TGTGCCACCAGCAGGGAACCGGGACAGGTCGGGGAGACCCAGTACTTC. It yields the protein CATSREPGQVGETQYF.

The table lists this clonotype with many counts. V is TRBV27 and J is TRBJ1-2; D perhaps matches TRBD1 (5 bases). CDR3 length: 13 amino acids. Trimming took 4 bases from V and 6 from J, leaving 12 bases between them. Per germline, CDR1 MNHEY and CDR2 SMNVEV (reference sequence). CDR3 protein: CASSSQGLNGYTF. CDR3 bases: TGTGCCAGCAGTTCCCAGGGTCTGAATGGCTACACCTTC.

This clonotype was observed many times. CDR3 sequence reads: CASSNGQPDVAYEQYF. DNA for the CDR3: TGTGCCAGTAGTAACGGACAGCCGGATGTAGCCTACGAGCAGTACTTC. V and J are TRBV19 and TRBJ2-7; a weak D match, TRBD1 (6 bases). CDR1 and CDR2 from the germline V gene are LNHDA and SQIVND (reference sequence). With 4 bases removed from V and 2 bases from J, the gap between germline ends came to 18 bases. CDR3 size: 16 residues.

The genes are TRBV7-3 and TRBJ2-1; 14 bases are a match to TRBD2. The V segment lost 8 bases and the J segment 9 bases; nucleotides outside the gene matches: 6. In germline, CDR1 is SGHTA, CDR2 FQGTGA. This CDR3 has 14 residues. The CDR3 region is CASGRLAGGGEQFF. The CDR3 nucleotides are TGTGCCAGCGGAAGACTAGCGGGAGGGGGTGAGCAGTTCTTC. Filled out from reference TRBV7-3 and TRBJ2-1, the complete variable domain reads GAGVSQTPSNKVTEKGKYVELRCDPISGHTALYWYRQSLGQGPEFLIYFQGTGAADDSGLPNDRFFAVRPEGSVSTLKIQRTERGDSAVYLCASGRLAGGGEQFFGPGTRLTVL.

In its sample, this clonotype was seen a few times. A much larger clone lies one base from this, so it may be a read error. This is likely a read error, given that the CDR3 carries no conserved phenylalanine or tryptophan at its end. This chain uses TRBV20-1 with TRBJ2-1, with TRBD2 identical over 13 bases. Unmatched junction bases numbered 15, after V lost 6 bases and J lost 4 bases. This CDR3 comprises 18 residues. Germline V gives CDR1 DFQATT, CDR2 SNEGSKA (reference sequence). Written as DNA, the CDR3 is TGCAGTGCGGGGACTAGCGGGACCCTCGGGAGGGCATACAATGAGCAGTTCCTC. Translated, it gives CSAGTSGTLGRAYNEQFL.

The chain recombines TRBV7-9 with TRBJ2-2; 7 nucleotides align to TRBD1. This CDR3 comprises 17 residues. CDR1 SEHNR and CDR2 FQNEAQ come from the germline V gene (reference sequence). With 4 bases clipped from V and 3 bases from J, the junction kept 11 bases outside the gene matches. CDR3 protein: CASSYTQTGSDTGELFF. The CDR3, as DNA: TGTGCCAGCAGCTACACTCAGACAGGGTCGGACACCGGGGAGCTGTTTTTT.

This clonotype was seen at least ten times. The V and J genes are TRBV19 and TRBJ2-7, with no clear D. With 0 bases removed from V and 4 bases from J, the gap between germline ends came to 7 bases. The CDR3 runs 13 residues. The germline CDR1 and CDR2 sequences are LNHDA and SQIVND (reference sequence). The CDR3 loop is CASSIDQMYEQYF. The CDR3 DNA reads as TGTGCCAGTAGTATAGATCAGATGTACGAGCAGTACTTC. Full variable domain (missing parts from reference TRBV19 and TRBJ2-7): DGGITQSPKYLFRKEGQNVTLSCEQNLNHDAMYWYRQDPGQGLRLIYYSQIVNDFQKGDIAEGYSVSREKKESFPLTVTSAQKNPTAFYLCASSIDQMYEQYFGPGTRLTVT.

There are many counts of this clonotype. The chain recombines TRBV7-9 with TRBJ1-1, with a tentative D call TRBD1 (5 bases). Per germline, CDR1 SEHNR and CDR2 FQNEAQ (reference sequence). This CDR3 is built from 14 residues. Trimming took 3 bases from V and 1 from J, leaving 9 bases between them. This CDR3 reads CASSFHTGNTEAFF. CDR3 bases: TGTGCCAGCAGCTTTCACACAGGGAACACTGAAGCTTTCTTT.

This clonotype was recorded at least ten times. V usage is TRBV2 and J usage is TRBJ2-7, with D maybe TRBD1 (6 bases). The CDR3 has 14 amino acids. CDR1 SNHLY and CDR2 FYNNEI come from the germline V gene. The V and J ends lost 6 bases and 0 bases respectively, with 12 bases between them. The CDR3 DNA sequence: TGTGCCAGCAGGGGGGACACTAGCTCCTACGAGCAGTACTTC. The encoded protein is CASRGDTSSYEQYF.

Here the CDR3 DNA reads TGCGCCAGCAGCCGGGACAGGGGGCAAGAAAAACTGTTTTTT. This sequence encodes CASSRDRGQEKLFF. This chain links TRBV4-1 with TRBJ1-4; TRBD1 matches 12 bases. V lost 4 bases, J lost 8 bases, and 2 bases stayed unmatched. Looked up from germline, CDR1 is MGHRA and CDR2 is YSYEKL. The CDR3 loop spans 14 amino acids.

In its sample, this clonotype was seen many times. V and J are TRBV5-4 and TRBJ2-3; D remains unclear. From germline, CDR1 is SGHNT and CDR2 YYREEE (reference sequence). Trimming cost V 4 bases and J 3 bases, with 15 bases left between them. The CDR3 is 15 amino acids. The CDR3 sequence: CASSIPGQKTDTQYF. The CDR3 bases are TGTGCCAGCAGCATACCGGGTCAAAAAACAGATACGCAGTATTTT.

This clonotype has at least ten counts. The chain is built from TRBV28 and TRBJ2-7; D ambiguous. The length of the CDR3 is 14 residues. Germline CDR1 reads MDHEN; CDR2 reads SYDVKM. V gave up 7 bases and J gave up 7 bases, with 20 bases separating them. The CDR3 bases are TGTGCCAGCACCGAGAGGACCAGCCTTGGGGAGCAGTACTTC. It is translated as CASTERTSLGEQYF. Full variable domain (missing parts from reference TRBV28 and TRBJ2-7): DVKVTQSSRYLVKRTGEKVFLECVQDMDHENMFWYRQDPGLGLRLIYFSYDVKMKEKGDIPEGYSVSREKKERFSLILESASTNQTSMYLCASTERTSLGEQYFGPGTRLTVT.

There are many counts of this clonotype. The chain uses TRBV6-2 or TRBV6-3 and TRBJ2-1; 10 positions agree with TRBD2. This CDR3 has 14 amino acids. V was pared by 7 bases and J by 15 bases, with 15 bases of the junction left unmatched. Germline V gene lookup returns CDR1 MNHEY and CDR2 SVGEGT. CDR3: CASIITLAGEGPFF. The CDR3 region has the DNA TGTGCCAGCATAATCACGCTAGCGGGAGAGGGTCCGTTCTTC.

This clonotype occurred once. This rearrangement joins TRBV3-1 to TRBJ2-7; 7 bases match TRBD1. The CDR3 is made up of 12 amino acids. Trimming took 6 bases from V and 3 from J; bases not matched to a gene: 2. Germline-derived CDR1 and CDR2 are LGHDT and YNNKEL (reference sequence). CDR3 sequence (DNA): TGTGCCAGCAGGTCAGGGGGCTACGAGCAGTACTTC. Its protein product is CASRSGGYEQYF.

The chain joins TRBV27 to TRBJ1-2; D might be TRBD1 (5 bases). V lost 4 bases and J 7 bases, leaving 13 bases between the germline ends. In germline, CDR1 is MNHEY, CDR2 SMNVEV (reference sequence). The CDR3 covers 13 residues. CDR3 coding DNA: TGTGCCAGCAGTTATCAGGGAGGCGGTGGCTACACCTTC. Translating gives CASSYQGGGGYTF.

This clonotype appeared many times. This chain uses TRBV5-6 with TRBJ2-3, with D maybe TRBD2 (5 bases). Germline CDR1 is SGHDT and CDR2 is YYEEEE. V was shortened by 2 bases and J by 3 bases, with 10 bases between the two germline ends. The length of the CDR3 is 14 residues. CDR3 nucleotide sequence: TGTGCCAGCAGCTTTTTCCGGGGAACAGATACGCAGTATTTT. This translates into CASSFFRGTDTQYF.

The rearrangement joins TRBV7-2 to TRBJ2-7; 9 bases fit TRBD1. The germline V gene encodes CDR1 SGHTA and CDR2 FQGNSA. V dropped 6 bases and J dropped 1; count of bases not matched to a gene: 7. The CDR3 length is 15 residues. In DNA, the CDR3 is TGTGCCAGCAGACGCCCGGGACAGGGATCCTACGAGCAGTACTTC. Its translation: CASRRPGQGSYEQYF. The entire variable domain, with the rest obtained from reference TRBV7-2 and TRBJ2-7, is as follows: GAGVSQSPSNKVTEKGKDVELRCDPISGHTALYWYRQSLGQGLEFLIYFQGNSAPDKSGLPSDRFSAERTGGSVSTLTIQRTQQEDSAVYLCASRRPGQGSYEQYFGPGTRLTVT.

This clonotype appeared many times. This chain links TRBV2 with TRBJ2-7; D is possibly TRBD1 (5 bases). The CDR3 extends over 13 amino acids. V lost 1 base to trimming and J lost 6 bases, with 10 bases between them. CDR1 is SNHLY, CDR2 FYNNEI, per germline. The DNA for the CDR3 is TGTGCCAGCAGTGAAGGAGCAGGGCCCGAGCAGTACTTC. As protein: CASSEGAGPEQYF. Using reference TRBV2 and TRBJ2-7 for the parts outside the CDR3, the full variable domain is EPEVTQTPSHQVTQMGQEVILRCVPISNHLYFYWYRQILGQKVEFLVSFYNNEISEKSEIFDDQFSVERPDGSNFTLKIRSTKLEDSAMYFCASSEGAGPEQYFGPGTRLTVT.

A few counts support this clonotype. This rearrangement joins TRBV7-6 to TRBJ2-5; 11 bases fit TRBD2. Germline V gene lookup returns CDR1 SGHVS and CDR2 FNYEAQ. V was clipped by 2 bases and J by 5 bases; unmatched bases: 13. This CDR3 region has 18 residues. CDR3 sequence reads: CASSLRYRGLAGGETQYF. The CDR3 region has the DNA TGTGCCAGCAGCTTAAGATACAGGGGTCTAGCGGGAGGCGAGACCCAGTACTTC.